The 29 T cell receptor beta chains reported below all come from one sample, sequenced in a study of blood T cell repertoires in COVID-19. This table comes from immunoSEQ multiplex PCR, and its TCRdb copy is limited to in-frame clones, with some not included. The sample contains about 43,000 clones, 75% to 90% of which appear only once. The sequenced sample was peripheral blood. All receptors derive from a man aged 55 to 70 with active COVID-19.

V gene TRBV10-2 combines with J gene TRBJ1-6; 7 bases map to TRBD1. After removal of 6 bases from V and 4 bases from J, the junction contained 6 bases not matched to a gene. Germline V gene sequence: CDR1 WSHSY, CDR2 SAAADI. CDR3 length: 15 amino acids. CDR3 region: CASRRTGDYNSPLHF. The CDR3 bases are TGCGCCAGCAGAAGGACAGGCGATTATAATTCACCCCTCCACTTT.

This chain connects TRBV9 to TRBJ2-1; weak D call: TRBD2 (6 bases). CDR3 length: 14 amino acids. V was shortened by 3 bases and J by 4 bases, with 11 bases between the two germline ends. CDR1 is SGDLS and CDR2 is YYNGEE in the germline V gene. For the CDR3, the DNA is TGTGCCAGCAGCGACGGGACTGCTTACAATGAGCAGTTCTTC. Amino acid sequence: CASSDGTAYNEQFF.

The rearrangement links TRBV18 to TRBJ1-5, with D tentatively TRBD1 (6 bases). The CDR3 totals 15 residues. The ends were cut back, 6 bases at V and 5 bases at J, with 17 bases in the middle. The germline V gene encodes CDR1 KGHSH and CDR2 LQKENI. The CDR3 bases are TGTGCCAGCTCCCTCGGGGACAAGGGTTATCAGCCCCAGCATTTT. This encodes CASSLGDKGYQPQHF.

This clone came up once. The chain joins TRBV5-4 to TRBJ2-3, with D maybe TRBD1 (6 bases). The CDR3 has 14 residues. CDR1 and CDR2 from the germline V gene are SGHNT and YYREEE (reference sequence). V gave up 1 base and J gave up 4 bases, with 10 bases separating them. CDR3 protein: CASSLSPGADTQYF. In nucleotides, the CDR3 is TGTGCCAGCAGCTTGTCCCCAGGGGCAGATACGCAGTATTTT.

CDR3 coding DNA: TGTGCAAGTCGCTTAACACTAGCGGGAATCTCCTACAATGAGCAGTTCTTC. Its translation: CASRLTLAGISYNEQFF. The chain employs TRBV12-2 and TRBJ2-1; TRBD2, as called in the table, went unchecked against the DNA. TRBV12-2 is termed a pseudogene. The CDR3 has 17 residues.

The rearrangement links TRBV27 to TRBJ2-2, with D uncertain. Germline V lookup: CDR1 MNHEY, CDR2 SMNVEV (reference sequence). Trimming pared 11 bases from V and 1 base from J, leaving 14 bases between. The length of the CDR3 is 14 residues. CDR3 nucleotides: TGTGCCGCCTCGAGGTGGCAGAACACCGGGGAGCTGTTTTTT. Its translation is CAASRWQNTGELFF.

The chain is built from TRBV3-1 (or the pseudogene TRBV3-2) and TRBJ1-3; maybe TRBD1 (5 bases). CDR1 is LGHDT and CDR2 is YNNKEL in the germline V gene (reference sequence). The CDR3 covers 15 residues. V dropped 5 bases and J dropped 0 bases, with 11 bases sitting between them. DNA of the CDR3: TGTGCCAGCAGCTCCCGGGGGTTCTCTGGAAACACCATATATTTT. The encoded protein is CASSSRGFSGNTIYF.

The V gene is TRBV18, the J gene TRBJ2-3; TRBD2 is a possible D gene (5 bases). Germline loops: CDR1 KGHSH, CDR2 LQKENI. V was pared by 2 bases and J by 4 bases, with 10 bases between. The CDR3 runs to 14 residues. The DNA for the CDR3 is TGTGCCAGCTCACCAACTAGTAGCGCAGATACGCAGTATTTT. Translated, it gives CASSPTSSADTQYF. Drawing the rest from reference TRBV18 and TRBJ2-3, the complete variable domain is NAGVMQNPRHLVRRRGQEARLRCSPMKGHSHVYWYRQLPEEGLKFMVYLQKENIIDESGMPKERFSAEFPKEGPSILRIQQVVRGDSAAYFCASSPTSSADTQYFGPGTRLTVL.

The chain is built from TRBV28 and TRBJ1-2, with TRBD1 matching 8 bases. This CDR3 region has 16 residues. Germline V gene lookup returns CDR1 MDHEN and CDR2 SYDVKM. After removal of 6 bases from V and 8 bases from J, the junction contained 17 bases not matched to a gene. CDR3 in amino acids: CASSLADRGDSGGYTF. CDR3 coding DNA: TGTGCCAGCAGCCTCGCCGACAGGGGAGATTCGGGCGGCTACACCTTC.

J is TRBJ2-5 and V is TRBV19; no clear D gene. The V gene's germline CDR1 is LNHDA and CDR2 SQIVND (reference sequence). The CDR3 loop spans 13 amino acids. Trimming removed 2 bases at V and 4 bases at J, with 8 bases between. The DNA of the CDR3 is TGTGCCAGTAGTATACAGTATATAGAGACCCAGTACTTC. Its translation is CASSIQYIETQYF.

The chain joins TRBV30 to TRBJ1-5; a weak D match, TRBD1 (5 bases). The CDR3 runs to 20 residues. Germline assignment: CDR1 GTSNPN and CDR2 SVGIG (reference sequence). The V end was cut by 1 base, the J end by 4 bases, with 29 bases between. CDR3 DNA: TGTGCCTGGAGTGCGCAATCTGGTGGCGGCTGGGGCCTAGCGAATCAGCCCCAGCATTTT. It yields the protein CAWSAQSGGGWGLANQPQHF. Using reference TRBV30 and TRBJ1-5 for the parts outside the CDR3, the full variable domain is SQTIHQWPATLVQPVGSPLSLECTVEGTSNPNLYWYRQAAGRGLQLLFYSVGIGQISSEVPQNLSASRPQDRQFILSSKKLLLSDSGFYLCAWSAQSGGGWGLANQPQHFGDGTRLSIL.

The chain carries TRBV7-9 and TRBJ2-5; D is undetermined. The CDR3 has 15 amino acids. Germline V gene lookup returns CDR1 SEHNR and CDR2 FQNEAQ (reference sequence). Deletions cut 5 bases from V and 5 bases from J, with 18 bases between. This CDR3 reads CASSARIGGWETQYF. Written as DNA, the CDR3 is TGTGCCAGCAGCGCTAGGATAGGCGGCTGGGAGACCCAGTACTTC.

The rearrangement uses TRBV4-1 and TRBJ1-2, with D maybe TRBD1 (5 bases). CDR1 and CDR2 (germline): MGHRA, YSYEKL. V lost 3 bases and J 4 bases, leaving 15 bases between the germline ends. The CDR3 runs 15 residues. The CDR3 DNA reads TGCGCCAGCAGCCATCCTCCCGATGACAGCTATGGCTACACCTTC. Its protein product is CASSHPPDDSYGYTF.

The rearrangement uses TRBV5-1 and TRBJ1-1; D is ambiguous. V was pared by 6 bases and J by 6 bases, with 9 bases between. This CDR3 has 11 residues. The germline V gene has CDR1 SGHRS and CDR2 YFSETQ. The CDR3 nucleotides are TGCGCCAGCACTGGAGGTTCTGAAGCTTTCTTT. Translation gives CASTGGSEAFF.

The chain recombines TRBV20-1 with TRBJ2-1; 7 bases are a match to TRBD2. Per the germline V gene, CDR1 is DFQATT and CDR2 is SNEGSKA (reference sequence). V trimming: 3 bases; J trimming: 5 bases; junction bases outside the gene matches: 13. This CDR3 is built from 16 residues. CDR3 nucleotide sequence: TGCAGTGCTAGTGCGCATGGGAGGGCACGGAACAATGAGCAGTTCTTC. Amino acids: CSASAHGRARNNEQFF.

The chain recombines TRBV3-1 (or the pseudogene TRBV3-2) with TRBJ2-7; TRBD1 agrees at 8 bases. Germline CDR1 is LGHDT and CDR2 is YNNKEL (reference sequence). The length of the CDR3 is 12 residues. V lost 5 bases to trimming and J lost 7 bases; unmatched junction nucleotides: 4. CDR3 DNA sequence: TGTGCCAGCAGCTCGGGACAGGTAGAGCAGTACTTC. Protein product: CASSSGQVEQYF.

This clone was observed once. The genes are TRBV5-1 and TRBJ1-1; D remains ambiguous. Germline-derived CDR1 and CDR2 are SGHRS and YFSETQ. This CDR3 is 14 amino acids long. Trimming removed 4 bases from V and 7 bases from J, with 17 bases in between. Here the CDR3 reads CASSPPLGRDEAFF. The CDR3 nucleotides read TGCGCCAGCAGCCCACCCCTTGGGCGCGATGAAGCTTTCTTT.

The chain joins TRBV7-2 to TRBJ2-7, with 10 bases matching TRBD2. The ends lost 1 base at V and 9 bases at J; junction bases unmatched: 9. The CDR3 is made up of 15 amino acids. Germline CDR1 is SGHTA and CDR2 is FQGNSA. The CDR3 DNA is TGTGCCAGCAGCTTAGGGACTAGCGGAAAGCCAGGGCAGTACTTC. Residues: CASSLGTSGKPGQYF.

The table lists this clone with a count of one. The chain links TRBV29-1 to TRBJ1-6, with 7 positions matching TRBD1. V lost 7 bases to trimming and J lost 0 bases; unmatched junction nucleotides: 18. The CDR3 is made up of 19 amino acids. Per germline, CDR1 SQVTM and CDR2 ANQGSEA. The CDR3 nucleotides read TGCAGCGGCATCCCCAAATCGGACAGGACGAGCTCCTATAATTCACCCCTCCACTTT. Its translation is CSGIPKSDRTSSYNSPLHF.

The chain joins TRBV11-2 to TRBJ2-7; the match to TRBD1 covers 9 bases. Germline-derived CDR1 and CDR2 are SGHAT and FQNNGV. Unmatched junction bases numbered 6, after V lost 5 bases and J lost 4 bases. The CDR3 runs to 14 residues. Here the CDR3 reads CASSNPDRGYEQYF. The CDR3 nucleotides are TGTGCCAGCAGCAACCCGGACAGGGGTTACGAGCAGTACTTC.

V and J are TRBV27 and TRBJ2-2, with a tentative D call TRBD1 (5 bases). Germline V gives CDR1 MNHEY, CDR2 SMNVEV (reference sequence). Trimming removed 3 bases at V and 0 bases at J, with 11 bases between. The CDR3 is made up of 16 amino acids. The DNA for the CDR3 is TGTGCCAGCAGTTTCGTCCCCAGGGCGAACACCGGGGAGCTGTTTTTT. As protein: CASSFVPRANTGELFF.

Of note for this clone: This same CDR3 is encoded by further DNA sequences in the sample. The rearrangement joins TRBV19 to TRBJ1-2; 7 bases are shared with TRBD1. The V gene's germline CDR1 is LNHDA and CDR2 SQIVND (reference sequence). V lost 1 base to trimming and J lost 8 bases; unmatched junction nucleotides: 4. The CDR3 loop spans 13 amino acids. CDR3 amino acids: CASSIGTGDGYTF. In DNA form, the CDR3 reads TGTGCCAGTAGTATAGGAACAGGGGACGGCTACACCTTC.

V and J are TRBV7-9 and TRBJ2-2; maybe TRBD2 (7 bases). This CDR3 region has 16 residues. The germline gives CDR1 SEHNR, CDR2 FQNEAQ (reference sequence). Trimming took 4 bases from V and 6 from J, leaving 18 bases between them. The CDR3 DNA reads as TGTGCCAGCAGCTCCGAGACAGGCGGGAGCCCCGGGGAGCTGTTTTTT. Translation: CASSSETGGSPGELFF.

This chain joins TRBV9 and TRBJ2-7; D gene ambiguous. Germline V gene sequence: CDR1 SGDLS, CDR2 YYNGEE. The V gene lost 2 bases and the J gene lost 2 bases, with 14 bases spanning the gap. This CDR3 comprises 15 residues. In DNA form, the CDR3 reads TGTGCCAGCAGCGTTAGTGGTACTCAAACCTACGAGCAGTACTTC. Amino acid sequence: CASSVSGTQTYEQYF.

V and J are TRBV14 and TRBJ2-5; D possibly corresponds to TRBD1 (5 bases). Germline V CDR1 and CDR2: SGHDN, FVKESK. V dropped 4 bases and J dropped 5 bases, with 11 bases sitting between them. This CDR3 has 13 residues. The CDR3 coding sequence is TGTGCCAGCAGCCCCAGGGATAGGGAGACCCAGTACTTC. This encodes CASSPRDRETQYF.

The rearrangement uses TRBV5-6 and TRBJ2-7, with 9 bases identical to TRBD1. The CDR3 has 16 amino acids. V shed 4 bases and J 10 bases; nucleotides not matched to a gene: 18. From germline, CDR1 is SGHDT and CDR2 YYEEEE. CDR3 protein: CASSAGTGSFDVEQYF. CDR3 DNA: TGTGCCAGCAGCGCCGGGACAGGGTCTTTCGACGTTGAACAGTACTTC.

CDR3 loop: CASREGTGGTNVLTF. The DNA for the CDR3 is TGCGCCAGCAGGGAGGGGACAGGGGGGACCAACGTCCTGACTTTC. V gene TRBV5-1 combines with J gene TRBJ2-6, with TRBD1 matching 11 bases. CDR1 is SGHRS and CDR2 is YFSETQ in the germline V gene. V lost 5 bases to trimming and J lost 8 bases; unmatched junction nucleotides: 6. CDR3 length: 15 amino acids. Variable domain in full (rest from reference TRBV5-1 and TRBJ2-6): KAGVTQTPRYLIKTRGQQVTLSCSPISGHRSVSWYQQTPGQGLQFLFEYFSETQRNKGNFPGRFSGRQFSNSRSEMNVSTLELGDSALYLCASREGTGGTNVLTFGAGSRLTVL.

The J gene is TRBJ2-7, the V gene TRBV11-2, with TRBD1 matching over 9 bases. J lost 2 bases, V lost 5 bases, and 4 bases had no gene match. Germline-derived CDR1 and CDR2 are SGHAT and FQNNGV. The CDR3 is made up of 14 amino acids. In DNA, the CDR3 is TGTGCCAGCAGCCGGGGACAGGGACCCTACGAGCAGTACTTC. Translation: CASSRGQGPYEQYF.

This clone has just a few counts. The rearrangement links TRBV28 to TRBJ2-3; TRBD2 matches at 9 bases. The J segment lost 5 bases and the V segment lost 5 bases, leaving 5 bases of the junction unmatched. CDR3 length: 14 amino acids. Germline lookup yields CDR1 MDHEN and CDR2 SYDVKM. CDR3: CASSPPAGGDTQYF. CDR3 in DNA: TGTGCCAGCAGTCCTCCAGCGGGAGGAGATACGCAGTATTTT.